The source of this T cell receptor beta chain is a study of regulatory T cells in long-lasting Graves disease. This clonotype was detected only a few times. Time point specified: persistent/refractory GD, antithyroid drugs over 5 years with positive TRAb. Extracted PBMC RNA gave rise to the TCR library. The CDR3 is made up of 17 amino acids. The V end lost 4 bases, the J end lost 5 bases, and 20 bases lay between the germline ends. Per the germline V gene, CDR1 is LNHDA and CDR2 is SQIVND (reference sequence). Both iRepertoire HTBI primers and Arm-PCR of CDR3 regions were used to build the TCR beta libraries. A single record per CDR3 protein comes from TCRdb applying MiXCR to the multiplex PCR reads. The data show about 430,000 distinct CDR3 sequences, 21% seen once.

The sequences come from peripheral blood mononuclear cells (PBMCs), collected when the disease was refractory, from a patient treated with antithyroid drugs. V usage is TRBV19 and J usage is TRBJ1-4; possible D gene TRBD1, 5 bases. This receptor was identified in a female donor with Graves disease. Here the CDR3 DNA reads TGTGCCAGTAGTAACCCTACCAAGGGCGGACAAAATGAAAAACTGTTTTTT. Protein sequence: CASSNPTKGGQNEKLFF.